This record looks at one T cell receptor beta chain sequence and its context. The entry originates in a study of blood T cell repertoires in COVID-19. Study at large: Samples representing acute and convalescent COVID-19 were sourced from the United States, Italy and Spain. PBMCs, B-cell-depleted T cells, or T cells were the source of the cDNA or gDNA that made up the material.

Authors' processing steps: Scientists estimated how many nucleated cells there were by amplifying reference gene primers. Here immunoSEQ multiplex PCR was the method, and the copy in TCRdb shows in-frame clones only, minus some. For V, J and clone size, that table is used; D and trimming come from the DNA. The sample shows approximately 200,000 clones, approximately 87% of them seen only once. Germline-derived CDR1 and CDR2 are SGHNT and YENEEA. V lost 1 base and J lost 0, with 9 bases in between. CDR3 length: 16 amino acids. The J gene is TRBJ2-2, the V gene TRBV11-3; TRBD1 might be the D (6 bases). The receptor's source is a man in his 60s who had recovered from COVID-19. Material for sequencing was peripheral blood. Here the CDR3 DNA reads TGTGCCAGCAGCTTAGTGACAGGTGCGAACACCGGGGAGCTGTTTTTT. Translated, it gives CASSLVTGANTGELFF.